Included here is one T cell receptor beta chain sequence, with context. The sample originates from a study of OX40 agonist ivuxolimab in advanced cancers. The protocol was immunoSEQ multiplex PCR, while the TCRdb copy is restricted to in-frame clones and leaves out a portion. The sample has more than 60,000 clones; about nine tenths are singletons. This receptor was identified in an adult with an advanced solid tumor such as melanoma, head and neck, liver or kidney cancer. The specimen was CD4+ or CD8+ T cells sorted from blood, collected in a trial of the OX40 agonist ivuxolimab.

As DNA, the CDR3 is TGCGCCAGCAGCTACTACGGGACTAGCGGGAGTAATGAGCAGTTCTTC. Its protein product is CASSYYGTSGSNEQFF. This chain joins TRBV5-1 and TRBJ2-1; 14 nucleotides line up with TRBD2. The CDR3 is made up of 16 amino acids. CDR1 and CDR2 (germline): SGHRS, YFSETQ. V was clipped by 3 bases and J by 7 bases; unmatched bases: 6. Full variable domain (remainder filled in from reference TRBV5-1 and TRBJ2-1): KAGVTQTPRYLIKTRGQQVTLSCSPISGHRSVSWYQQTPGQGLQFLFEYFSETQRNKGNFPGRFSGRQFSNSRSEMNVSTLELGDSALYLCASSYYGTSGSNEQFFGPGTRLTVL.